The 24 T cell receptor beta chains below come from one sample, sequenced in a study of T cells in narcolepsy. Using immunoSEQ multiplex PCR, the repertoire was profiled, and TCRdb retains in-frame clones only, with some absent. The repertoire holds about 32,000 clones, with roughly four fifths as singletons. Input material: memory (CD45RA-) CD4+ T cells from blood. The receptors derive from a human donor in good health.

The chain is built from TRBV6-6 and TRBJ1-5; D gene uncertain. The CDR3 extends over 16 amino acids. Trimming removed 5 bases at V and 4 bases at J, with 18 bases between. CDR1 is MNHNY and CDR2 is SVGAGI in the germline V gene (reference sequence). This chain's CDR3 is CASSTSGGGGNQPQHF. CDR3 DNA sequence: TGTGCCAGCAGTACTTCTGGAGGCGGAGGGAATCAGCCCCAGCATTTT.

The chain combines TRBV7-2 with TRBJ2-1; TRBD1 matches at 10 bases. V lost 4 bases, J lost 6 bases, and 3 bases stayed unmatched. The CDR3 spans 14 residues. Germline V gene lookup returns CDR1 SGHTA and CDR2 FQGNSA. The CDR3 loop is CASSSGTGANEQFF. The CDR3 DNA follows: TGTGCCAGCAGCTCCGGGACAGGGGCCAATGAGCAGTTCTTC. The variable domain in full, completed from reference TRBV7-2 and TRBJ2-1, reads GAGVSQSPSNKVTEKGKDVELRCDPISGHTALYWYRQSLGQGLEFLIYFQGNSAPDKSGLPSDRFSAERTGGSVSTLTIQRTQQEDSAVYLCASSSGTGANEQFFGPGTRLTVL.

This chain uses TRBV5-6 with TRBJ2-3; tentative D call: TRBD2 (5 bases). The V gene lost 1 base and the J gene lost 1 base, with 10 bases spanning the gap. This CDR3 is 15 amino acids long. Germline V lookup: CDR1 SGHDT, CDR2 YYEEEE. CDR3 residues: CASSLRGMRTDTQYF. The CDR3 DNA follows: TGTGCCAGCAGCTTGCGAGGGATGCGCACAGATACGCAGTATTTT.

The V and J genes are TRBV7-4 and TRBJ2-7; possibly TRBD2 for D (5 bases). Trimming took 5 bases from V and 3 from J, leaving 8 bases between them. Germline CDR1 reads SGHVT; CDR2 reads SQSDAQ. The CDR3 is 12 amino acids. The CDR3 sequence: CASSLRGYEQYV. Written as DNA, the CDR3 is TGTGCCAGCAGCCTCCGGGGCTACGAGCAGTACGTC.

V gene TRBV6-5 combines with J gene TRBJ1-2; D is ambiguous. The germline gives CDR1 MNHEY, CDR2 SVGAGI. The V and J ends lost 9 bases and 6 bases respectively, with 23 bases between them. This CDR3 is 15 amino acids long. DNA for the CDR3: TGTGCCAGTGCACGTGAGGATATAAGGTTAGATGGCTACACCTTC. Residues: CASAREDIRLDGYTF.

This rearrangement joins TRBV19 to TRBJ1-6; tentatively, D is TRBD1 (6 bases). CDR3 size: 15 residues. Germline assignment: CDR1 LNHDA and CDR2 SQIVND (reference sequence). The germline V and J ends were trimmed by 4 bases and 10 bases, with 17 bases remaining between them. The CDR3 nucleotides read TGTGCCAGTAGTAATTCTGGGGGGCCCCTATCACCCCTCCACTTT. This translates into CASSNSGGPLSPLHF.

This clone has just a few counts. CDR3 coding DNA: TGTGCCAGTAGTATAGATGGACCCCTCGGGGAGCTGTTTTTT. This gives the protein CASSIDGPLGELFF. The chain is built from TRBV19 and TRBJ2-2; D is unresolved. Germline loops: CDR1 LNHDA, CDR2 SQIVND (reference sequence). The CDR3 spans 14 residues. Trimming took off 0 bases at V and 7 bases at J, with 9 bases between the two ends.

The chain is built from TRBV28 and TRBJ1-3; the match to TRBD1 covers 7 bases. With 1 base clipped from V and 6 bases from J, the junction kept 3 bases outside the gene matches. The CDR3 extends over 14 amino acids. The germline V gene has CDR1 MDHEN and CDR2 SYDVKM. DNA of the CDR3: TGTGCCAGCAGTTTATCGACAGGGTTAAACACCATATATTTT. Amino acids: CASSLSTGLNTIYF.

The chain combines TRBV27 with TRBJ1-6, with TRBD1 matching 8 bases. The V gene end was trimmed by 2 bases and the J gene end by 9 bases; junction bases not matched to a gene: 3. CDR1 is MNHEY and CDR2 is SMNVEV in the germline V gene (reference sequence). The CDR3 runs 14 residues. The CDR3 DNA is TGTGCCAGCAGTTTAACACAGGGGGGTTCACCCCTCCACTTT. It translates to CASSLTQGGSPLHF.

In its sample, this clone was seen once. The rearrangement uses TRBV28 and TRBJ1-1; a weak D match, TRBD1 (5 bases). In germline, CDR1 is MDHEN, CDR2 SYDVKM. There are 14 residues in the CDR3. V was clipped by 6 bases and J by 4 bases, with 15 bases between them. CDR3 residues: CASRRRWGSTEAFF. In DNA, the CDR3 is TGTGCCAGCAGACGAAGGTGGGGGTCCACTGAAGCTTTCTTT.

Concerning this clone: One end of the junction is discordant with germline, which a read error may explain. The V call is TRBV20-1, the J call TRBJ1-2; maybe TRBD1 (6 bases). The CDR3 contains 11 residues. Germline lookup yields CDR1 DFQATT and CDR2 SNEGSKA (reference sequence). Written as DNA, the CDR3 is TGCAGTGCGAACGACAGGTTAAGCTACGCCTTC. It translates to CSANDRLSYAF.

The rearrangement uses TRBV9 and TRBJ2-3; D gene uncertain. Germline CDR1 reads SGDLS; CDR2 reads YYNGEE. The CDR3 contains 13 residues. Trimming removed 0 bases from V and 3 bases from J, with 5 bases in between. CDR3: CASSVVGTDTQYF. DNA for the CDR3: TGTGCCAGCAGCGTAGTTGGTACAGATACGCAGTATTTT. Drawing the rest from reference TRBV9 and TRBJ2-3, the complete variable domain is DSGVTQTPKHLITATGQRVTLRCSPRSGDLSVYWYQQSLDQGLQFLIQYYNGEERAKGNILERFSAQQFPDLHSELNLSSLELGDSALYFCASSVVGTDTQYFGPGTRLTVL.

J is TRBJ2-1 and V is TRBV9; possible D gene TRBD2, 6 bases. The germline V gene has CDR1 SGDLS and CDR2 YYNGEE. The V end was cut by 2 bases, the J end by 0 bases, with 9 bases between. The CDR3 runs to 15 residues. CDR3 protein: CASSVGGNSYNEQFF. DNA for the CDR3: TGTGCCAGCAGCGTTGGCGGGAACTCCTACAATGAGCAGTTCTTC.

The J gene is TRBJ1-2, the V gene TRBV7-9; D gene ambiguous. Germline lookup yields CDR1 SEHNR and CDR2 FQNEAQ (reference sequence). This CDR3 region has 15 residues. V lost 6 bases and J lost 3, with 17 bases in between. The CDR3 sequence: CASSAFARSYYGYTF. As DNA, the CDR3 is TGTGCCAGCAGTGCTTTCGCTAGGTCTTACTATGGCTACACCTTC.

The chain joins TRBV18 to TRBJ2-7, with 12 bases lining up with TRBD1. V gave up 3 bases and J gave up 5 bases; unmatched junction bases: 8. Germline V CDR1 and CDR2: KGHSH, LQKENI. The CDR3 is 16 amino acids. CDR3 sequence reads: CASSPGDRGRGNEQYF. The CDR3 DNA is TGTGCCAGCTCACCCGGGGACAGGGGGCGAGGTAACGAGCAGTACTTC.

The DNA for the CDR3 is TGTGCCAGCAGTCTGGACAGGGGGCGAAAACTGTTTTTT. Its translation is CASSLDRGRKLFF. V usage is TRBV6-1 and J usage is TRBJ1-4; 11 bases map to TRBD1. CDR1 MNHNS and CDR2 SASEGT come from the germline V gene. V trimming: 5 bases; J trimming: 10 bases; junction bases outside the gene matches: 3. There are 13 residues in the CDR3.

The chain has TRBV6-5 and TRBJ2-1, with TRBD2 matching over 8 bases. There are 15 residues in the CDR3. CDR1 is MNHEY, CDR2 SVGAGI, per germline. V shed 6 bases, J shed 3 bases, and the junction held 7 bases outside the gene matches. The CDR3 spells CASSSAGVGYNEQFF. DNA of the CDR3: TGTGCCAGCAGCTCAGCGGGGGTTGGCTACAATGAGCAGTTCTTC.

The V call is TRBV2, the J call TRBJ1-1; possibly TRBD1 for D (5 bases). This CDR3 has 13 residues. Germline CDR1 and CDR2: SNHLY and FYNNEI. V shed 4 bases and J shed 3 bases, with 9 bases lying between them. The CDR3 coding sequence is TGTGCCAGCAGTGTCGAGGGGTACACTGAAGCTTTCTTT. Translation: CASSVEGYTEAFF.

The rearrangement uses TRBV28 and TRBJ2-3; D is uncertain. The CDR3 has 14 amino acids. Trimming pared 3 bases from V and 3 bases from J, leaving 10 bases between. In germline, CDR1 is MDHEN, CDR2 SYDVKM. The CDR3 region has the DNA TGTGCCAGCAGTTTCCGCTCCGGGACAGATACGCAGTATTTT. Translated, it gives CASSFRSGTDTQYF.

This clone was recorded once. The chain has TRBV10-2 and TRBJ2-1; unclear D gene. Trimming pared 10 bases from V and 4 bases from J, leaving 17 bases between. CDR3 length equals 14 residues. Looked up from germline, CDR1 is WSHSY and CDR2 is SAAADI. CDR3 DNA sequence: TGCGCCACTGCTGACGGCGATCGATACAATGAGCAGTTCTTC. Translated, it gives CATADGDRYNEQFF.

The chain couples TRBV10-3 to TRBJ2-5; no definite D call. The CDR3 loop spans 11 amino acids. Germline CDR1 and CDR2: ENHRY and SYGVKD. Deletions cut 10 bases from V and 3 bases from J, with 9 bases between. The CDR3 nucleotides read TGTGCCACGAGTCCTGAAGAGACCCAGTACTTC. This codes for CATSPEETQYF.

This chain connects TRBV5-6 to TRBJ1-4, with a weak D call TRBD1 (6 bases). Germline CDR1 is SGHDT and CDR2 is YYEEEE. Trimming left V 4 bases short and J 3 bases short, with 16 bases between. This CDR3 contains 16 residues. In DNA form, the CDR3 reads TGTGCCAGCAGCCCAAGGGGGTCCAGATCTAATGAAAAACTGTTTTTT. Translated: CASSPRGSRSNEKLFF.

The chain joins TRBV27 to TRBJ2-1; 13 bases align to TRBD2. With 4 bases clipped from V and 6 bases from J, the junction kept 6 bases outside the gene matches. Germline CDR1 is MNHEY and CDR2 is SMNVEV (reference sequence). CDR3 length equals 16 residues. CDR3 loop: CASSSRLAGGSNEQFF. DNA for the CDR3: TGTGCCAGCAGTTCAAGACTAGCGGGGGGTTCCAATGAGCAGTTCTTC.

The CDR3 sequence is CASSLTSGGADTQYF. In DNA, the CDR3 is TGTGCCAGCAGTCTGACTAGCGGGGGAGCAGATACGCAGTATTTT. The chain recombines TRBV27 with TRBJ2-3; 12 positions match TRBD2. CDR1 and CDR2 from the germline V gene are MNHEY and SMNVEV (reference sequence). The CDR3 sequence is 15 residues long. The V segment lost 5 bases and the J segment 4 bases; nucleotides outside the gene matches: 4.